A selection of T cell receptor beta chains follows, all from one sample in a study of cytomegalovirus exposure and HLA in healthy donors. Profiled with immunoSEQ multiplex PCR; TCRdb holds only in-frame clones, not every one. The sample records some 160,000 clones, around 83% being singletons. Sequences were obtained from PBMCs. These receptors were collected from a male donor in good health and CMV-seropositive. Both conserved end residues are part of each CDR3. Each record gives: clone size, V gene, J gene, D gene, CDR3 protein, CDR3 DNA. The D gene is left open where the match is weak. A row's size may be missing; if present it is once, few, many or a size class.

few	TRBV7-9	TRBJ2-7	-	CASSSPFRDTTYEQYF	TGTGCCAGCAGCTCACCCTTCCGGGACACAACCTACGAGCAGTACTTC
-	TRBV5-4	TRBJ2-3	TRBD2	CASSLGGGGPSDTQYF	TGTGCCAGCAGCTTGGGGGGCGGGGGGCCGTCAGATACGCAGTATTTT
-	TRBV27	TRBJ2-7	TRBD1	CASSSDRDVYEQYF	TGTGCCAGCAGTTCGGACAGGGATGTCTACGAGCAGTACTTC
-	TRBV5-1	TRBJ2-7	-	CASSLETVYYEQYF	TGCGCCAGCAGCTTGGAAACAGTGTACTACGAGCAGTACTTC
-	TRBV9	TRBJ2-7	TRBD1	CASSVGQGASYEQYF	TGTGCCAGCAGCGTAGGACAGGGGGCGTCCTACGAGCAGTACTTC
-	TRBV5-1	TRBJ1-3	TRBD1	CASSRDRTGNTIYF	TGCGCCAGCAGCAGGGACAGGACTGGAAACACCATATATTTT
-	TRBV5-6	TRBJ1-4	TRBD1	CASSFLGGRWEKLFF	TGTGCCAGCAGCTTCCTAGGGGGCCGCTGGGAAAAACTGTTTTTT
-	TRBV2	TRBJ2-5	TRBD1	CASRRGTGGGETQYF	TGTGCCAGCAGACGGGGTACAGGGGGCGGGGAGACCCAGTACTTC
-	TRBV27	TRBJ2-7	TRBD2	CASSMTSGDSSYEQYF	TGTGCCAGCAGTATGACTAGCGGGGATAGCTCCTACGAGCAGTACTTC
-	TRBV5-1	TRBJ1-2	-	CASSFNVGSYGYTF	TGCGCCAGCAGTTTTAACGTGGGGAGTTATGGCTACACCTTC
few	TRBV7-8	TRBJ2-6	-	CASSFRGANVLTF	TGTGCCAGCAGCTTCCGGGGGGCCAACGTCCTGACTTTC
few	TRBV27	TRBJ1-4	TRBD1	CASSLSPSTGGAREKLFF	TGTGCCAGCAGTTTATCGCCGTCAACAGGGGGCGCCCGGGAAAAACTGTTTTTT
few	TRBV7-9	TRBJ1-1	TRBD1	CASSSDRGMNTEAFF	TGTGCCAGCAGCTCTGACAGGGGGATGAACACTGAAGCTTTCTTT